These 7 T cell receptor beta chains were sequenced from one sample in a study of T cells after yellow fever vaccination. TCRdb reanalysed the 5' RACE reads using MiXCR and keeps one entry per CDR3 protein. The sample yields about 350,000 distinct CDR3 sequences, around 8.1% seen once. The starting material was PBMCs, obtained roughly 45 days after the first yellow fever vaccination. Receptors were obtained from a man between 18 and 35 years old who received the YFV17D yellow fever vaccine.

In this sample, this clonotype turned up a few times. The chain carries TRBV20-1 and TRBJ2-3; 9 positions agree with TRBD1. This CDR3 spans 15 amino acids. Trimming removed 4 bases from V and 4 bases from J; junction bases left unmatched: 9. Germline CDR1 and CDR2: DFQATT and SNEGSKA (reference sequence). The CDR3 reads CSATTPGQGADTQYF. For the CDR3, the DNA is TGCAGTGCTACAACTCCGGGACAGGGCGCAGATACGCAGTATTTT.

The genes are TRBV7-2 and TRBJ2-3; weak D call: TRBD1 (6 bases). The V gene's germline CDR1 is SGHTA and CDR2 FQGNSA. Trimming left V 0 bases short and J 2 bases short, with 21 bases between. The CDR3 has 19 amino acids. The CDR3 DNA follows: TGTGCCAGCAGCTTAGCACCAGGGGTCCCCATTGGGTTCACAGATACGCAGTATTTT. Its protein product is CASSLAPGVPIGFTDTQYF. Full variable domain (outside the CDR3, taken from reference TRBV7-2 and TRBJ2-3): GAGVSQSPSNKVTEKGKDVELRCDPISGHTALYWYRQSLGQGLEFLIYFQGNSAPDKSGLPSDRFSAERTGGSVSTLTIQRTQQEDSAVYLCASSLAPGVPIGFTDTQYFGPGTRLTVL.

The chain uses TRBV29-1 and TRBJ2-1; 7 bases line up with TRBD1. This CDR3 is built from 12 residues. Germline CDR1 is SQVTM and CDR2 is ANQGSEA. The junction had 4 bases not matched to a gene; V was cut back by 3 bases and J by 8 bases. CDR3 coding DNA: TGCAGCGTTGAGGGCAGGGGGTATGAGCAGTTCTTC. Protein: CSVEGRGYEQFF.

The V call is TRBV7-6, the J call TRBJ1-1; possible D gene TRBD1, 5 bases. This CDR3 is built from 15 residues. Trimming shortened V by 8 bases and J by 1 base, and 17 bases separated the two germline ends. Germline V lookup: CDR1 SGHVS, CDR2 FNYEAQ. In nucleotides, the CDR3 is TGTGCCAGCTCGCGGGGCCCAACCCCGAACACTGAAGCTTTCTTT. Translation gives CASSRGPTPNTEAFF.

V and J are TRBV20-1 and TRBJ2-5; maybe TRBD1 (5 bases). V lost 0 bases, J lost 2 bases, and 19 bases lay in between. Per the germline V gene, CDR1 is DFQATT and CDR2 is SNEGSKA (reference sequence). The CDR3 consists of 17 residues. The CDR3 region has the DNA TGCAGTGCTAGAGATCCGTGGGCACAGGCTGGGCAAGAGACCCAGTACTTC. It encodes CSARDPWAQAGQETQYF.

The J gene is TRBJ2-1, the V gene TRBV12-3 or TRBV12-4; the D gene is possibly TRBD2 (5 bases). This CDR3 is 15 amino acids long. The ends were cut back, 3 bases at V and 2 bases at J, with 11 bases in the middle. CDR3 in DNA: TGTGCCAGCAGTTTCCTCGGGATCCCCTACAATGAGCAGTTCTTC. Its protein product is CASSFLGIPYNEQFF.

This clonotype was recorded a few times. V usage is TRBV7-9 and J usage is TRBJ2-1, with a weak D call TRBD1 (6 bases). This CDR3 has 15 amino acids. Trimming stripped 1 base from V and 4 bases from J, with 11 bases between. CDR1 is SEHNR, CDR2 FQNEAQ, per germline (reference sequence). In DNA form, the CDR3 reads TGTGCCAGCAGCTTAGGAGACAGGCGGTACAATGAGCAGTTCTTC. Its protein product is CASSLGDRRYNEQFF.